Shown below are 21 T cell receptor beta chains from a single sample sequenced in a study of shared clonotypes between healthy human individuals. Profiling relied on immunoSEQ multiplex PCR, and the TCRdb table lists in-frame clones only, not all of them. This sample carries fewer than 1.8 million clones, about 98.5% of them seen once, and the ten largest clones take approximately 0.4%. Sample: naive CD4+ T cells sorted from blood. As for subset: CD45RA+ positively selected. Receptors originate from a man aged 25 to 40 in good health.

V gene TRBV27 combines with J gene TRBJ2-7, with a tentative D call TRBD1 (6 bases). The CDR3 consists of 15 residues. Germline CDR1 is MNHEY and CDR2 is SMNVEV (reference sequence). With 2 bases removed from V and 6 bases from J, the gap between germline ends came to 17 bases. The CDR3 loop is CASSLSRTRGGEQYF. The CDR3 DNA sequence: TGTGCCAGCAGTTTAAGTAGGACCCGAGGGGGCGAGCAGTACTTC.

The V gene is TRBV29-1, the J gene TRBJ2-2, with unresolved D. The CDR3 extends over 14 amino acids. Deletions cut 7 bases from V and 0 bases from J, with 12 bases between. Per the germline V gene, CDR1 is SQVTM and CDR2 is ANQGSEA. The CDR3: CSAPKAANTGELFF. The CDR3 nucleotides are TGCAGCGCGCCCAAGGCAGCGAACACCGGGGAGCTGTTTTTT.

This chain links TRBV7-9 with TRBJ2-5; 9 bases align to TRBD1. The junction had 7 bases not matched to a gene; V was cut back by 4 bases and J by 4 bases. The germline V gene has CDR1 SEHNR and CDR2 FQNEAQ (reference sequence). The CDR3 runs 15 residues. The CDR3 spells CASSSHRGRGETQYF. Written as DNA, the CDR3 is TGTGCCAGCAGCTCTCACAGGGGGCGGGGAGAGACCCAGTACTTC.

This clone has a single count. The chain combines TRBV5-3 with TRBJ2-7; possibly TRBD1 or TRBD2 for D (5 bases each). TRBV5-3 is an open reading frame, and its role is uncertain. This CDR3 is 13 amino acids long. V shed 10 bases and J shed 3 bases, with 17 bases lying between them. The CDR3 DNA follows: TGTGCCGTTCGGGACCGCCTGATCTACGAGCAGTACTTC. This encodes CAVRDRLIYEQYF.

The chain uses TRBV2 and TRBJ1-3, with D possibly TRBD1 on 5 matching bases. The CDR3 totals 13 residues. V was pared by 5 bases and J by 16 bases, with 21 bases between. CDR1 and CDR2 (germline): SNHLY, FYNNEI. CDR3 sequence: CASSPGPTRDRYF. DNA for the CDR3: TGTGCCAGCAGTCCCGGCCCGACCCGGGACCGGTATTTT.

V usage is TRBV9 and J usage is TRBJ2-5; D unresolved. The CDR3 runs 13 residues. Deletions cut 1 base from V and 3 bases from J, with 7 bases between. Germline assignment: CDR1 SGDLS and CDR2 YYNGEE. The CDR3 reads CASSVSQEETQYF. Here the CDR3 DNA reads TGTGCCAGCAGCGTAAGCCAGGAAGAGACCCAGTACTTC. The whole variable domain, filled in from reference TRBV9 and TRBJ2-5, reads DSGVTQTPKHLITATGQRVTLRCSPRSGDLSVYWYQQSLDQGLQFLIQYYNGEERAKGNILERFSAQQFPDLHSELNLSSLELGDSALYFCASSVSQEETQYFGPGTRLLVL.

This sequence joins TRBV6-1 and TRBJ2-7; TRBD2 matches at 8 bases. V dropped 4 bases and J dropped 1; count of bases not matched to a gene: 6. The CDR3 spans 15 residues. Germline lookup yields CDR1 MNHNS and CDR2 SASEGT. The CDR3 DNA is TGTGCCAGCAGTGGTTGGCGGGAGGTTTCCTACGAGCAGTACTTC. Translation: CASSGWREVSYEQYF.

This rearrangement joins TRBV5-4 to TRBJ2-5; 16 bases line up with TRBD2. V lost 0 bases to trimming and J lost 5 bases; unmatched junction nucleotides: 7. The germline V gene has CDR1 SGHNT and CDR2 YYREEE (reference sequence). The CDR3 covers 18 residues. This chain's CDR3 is CASSLEGTSGRARETQYF. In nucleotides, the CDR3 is TGTGCCAGCAGCTTGGAAGGGACTAGCGGGAGGGCCCGGGAGACCCAGTACTTC.

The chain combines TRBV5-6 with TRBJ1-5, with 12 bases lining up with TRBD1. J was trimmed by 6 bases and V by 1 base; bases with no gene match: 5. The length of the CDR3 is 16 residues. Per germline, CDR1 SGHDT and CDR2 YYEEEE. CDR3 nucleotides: TGTGCCAGCAGCTTGTTGGGACAGGGGGCGGGTCAGCCCCAGCATTTT. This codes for CASSLLGQGAGQPQHF.

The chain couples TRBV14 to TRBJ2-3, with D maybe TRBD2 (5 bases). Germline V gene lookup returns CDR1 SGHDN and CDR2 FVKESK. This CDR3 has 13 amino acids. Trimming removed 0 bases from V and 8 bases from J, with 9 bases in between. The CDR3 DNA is TGTGCCAGCAGCCAAGATTTGGGGAGTACGCAGTATTTT. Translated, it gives CASSQDLGSTQYF.

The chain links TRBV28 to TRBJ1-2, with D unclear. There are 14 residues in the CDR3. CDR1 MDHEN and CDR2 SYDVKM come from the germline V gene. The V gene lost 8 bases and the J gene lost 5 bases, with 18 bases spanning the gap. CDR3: CASFAAGFRYGYTF. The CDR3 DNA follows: TGTGCCAGCTTTGCCGCGGGGTTTCGGTATGGCTACACCTTC.

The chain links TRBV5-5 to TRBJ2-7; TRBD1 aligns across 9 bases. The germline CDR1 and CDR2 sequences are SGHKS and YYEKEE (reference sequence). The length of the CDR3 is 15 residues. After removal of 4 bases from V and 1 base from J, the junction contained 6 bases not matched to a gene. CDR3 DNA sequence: TGTGCCAGCAGCGCCGGGACAGGGCCGTCCTACGAGCAGTACTTC. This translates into CASSAGTGPSYEQYF.

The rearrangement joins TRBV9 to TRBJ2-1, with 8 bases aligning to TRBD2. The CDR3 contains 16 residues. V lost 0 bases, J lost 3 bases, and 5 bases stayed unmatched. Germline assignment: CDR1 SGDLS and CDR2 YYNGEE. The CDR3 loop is CASSVAGGGSYNEQFF. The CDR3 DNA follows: TGTGCCAGCAGCGTAGCAGGCGGGGGGAGCTACAATGAGCAGTTCTTC.

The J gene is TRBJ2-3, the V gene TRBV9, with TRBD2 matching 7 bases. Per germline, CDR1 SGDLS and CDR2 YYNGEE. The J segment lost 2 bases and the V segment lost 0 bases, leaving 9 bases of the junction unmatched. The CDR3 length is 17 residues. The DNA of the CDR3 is TGTGCCAGCAGCGTAGGGTCTCTAGCGGAGTACACAGATACGCAGTATTTT. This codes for CASSVGSLAEYTDTQYF.

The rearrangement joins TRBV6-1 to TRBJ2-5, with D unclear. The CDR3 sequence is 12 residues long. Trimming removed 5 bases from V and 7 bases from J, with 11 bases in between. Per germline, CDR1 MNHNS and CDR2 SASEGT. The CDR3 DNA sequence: TGTGCCAGCAGTACCGGCCGCGGGACCCAGTACTTC. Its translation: CASSTGRGTQYF.

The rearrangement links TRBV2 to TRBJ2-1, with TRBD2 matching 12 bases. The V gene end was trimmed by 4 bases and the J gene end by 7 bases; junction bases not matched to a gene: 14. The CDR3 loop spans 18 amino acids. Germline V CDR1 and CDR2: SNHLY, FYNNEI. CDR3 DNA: TGTGCCAGCAGTGGAATTAGTCTTCTAGCGGGAGGGTGGAATGAGCAGTTCTTC. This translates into CASSGISLLAGGWNEQFF.

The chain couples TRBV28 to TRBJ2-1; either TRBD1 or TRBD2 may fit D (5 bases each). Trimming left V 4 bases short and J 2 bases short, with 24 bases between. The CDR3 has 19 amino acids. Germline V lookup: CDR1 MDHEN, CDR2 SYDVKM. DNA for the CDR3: TGTGCCAGCAGTTGGGGCGAGGGCTCTTTGATAGGGACCTACAATGAGCAGTTCTTC. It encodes CASSWGEGSLIGTYNEQFF.

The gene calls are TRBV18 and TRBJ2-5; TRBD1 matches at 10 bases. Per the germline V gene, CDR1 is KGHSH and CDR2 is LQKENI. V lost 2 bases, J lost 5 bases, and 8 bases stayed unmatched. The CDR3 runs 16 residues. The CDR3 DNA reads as TGTGCCAGCTCACCAAATCGACAGGGGGCAGGGGAGACCCAGTACTTC. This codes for CASSPNRQGAGETQYF.

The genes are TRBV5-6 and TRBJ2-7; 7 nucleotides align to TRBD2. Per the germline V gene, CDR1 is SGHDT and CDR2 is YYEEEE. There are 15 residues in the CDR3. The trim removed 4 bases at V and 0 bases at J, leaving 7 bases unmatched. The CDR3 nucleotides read TGTGCCAGCAGCGGCGCAGGCGGGAGCTCCTACGAGCAGTACTTC. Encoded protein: CASSGAGGSSYEQYF.

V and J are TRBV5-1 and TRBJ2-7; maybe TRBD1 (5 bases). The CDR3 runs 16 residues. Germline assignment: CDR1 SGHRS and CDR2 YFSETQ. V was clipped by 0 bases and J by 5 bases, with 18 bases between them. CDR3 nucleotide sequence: TGCGCCAGCAGCTTGGGTTTGGGGCAGGGATCCCACGAGCAGTACTTC. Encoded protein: CASSLGLGQGSHEQYF.

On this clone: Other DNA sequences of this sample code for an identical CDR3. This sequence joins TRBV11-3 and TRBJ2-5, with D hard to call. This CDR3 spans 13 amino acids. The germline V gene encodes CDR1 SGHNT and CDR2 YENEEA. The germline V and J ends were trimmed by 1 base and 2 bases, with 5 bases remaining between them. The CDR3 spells CASSLGGQETQYF. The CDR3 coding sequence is TGTGCCAGCAGCTTAGGGGGTCAAGAGACCCAGTACTTC. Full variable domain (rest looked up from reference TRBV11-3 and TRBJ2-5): EAGVVQSPRYKIIEKKQPVAFWCNPISGHNTLYWYLQNLGQGPELLIRYENEEAVDDSQLPKDRFSAERLKGVDSTLKIQPAELGDSAVYLCASSLGGQETQYFGPGTRLLVL.